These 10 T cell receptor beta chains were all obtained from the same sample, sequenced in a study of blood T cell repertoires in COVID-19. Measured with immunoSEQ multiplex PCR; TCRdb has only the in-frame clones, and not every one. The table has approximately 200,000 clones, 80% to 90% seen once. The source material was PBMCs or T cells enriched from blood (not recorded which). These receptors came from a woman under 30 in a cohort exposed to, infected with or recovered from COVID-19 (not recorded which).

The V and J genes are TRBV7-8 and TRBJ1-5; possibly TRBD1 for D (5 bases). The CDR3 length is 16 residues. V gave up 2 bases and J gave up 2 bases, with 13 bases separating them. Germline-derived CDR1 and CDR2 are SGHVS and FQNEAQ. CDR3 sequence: CASSLTGTQRNQPQHF. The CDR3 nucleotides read TGTGCCAGCAGCTTAACAGGTACTCAGCGCAATCAGCCCCAGCATTTT.

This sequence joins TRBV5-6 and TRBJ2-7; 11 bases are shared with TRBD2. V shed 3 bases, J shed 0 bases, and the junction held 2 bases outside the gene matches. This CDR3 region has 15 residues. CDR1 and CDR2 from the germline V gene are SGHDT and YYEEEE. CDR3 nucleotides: TGTGCCAGCAGCTCTAGCGGGGGGCACTCCTACGAGCAGTACTTC. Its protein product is CASSSSGGHSYEQYF.

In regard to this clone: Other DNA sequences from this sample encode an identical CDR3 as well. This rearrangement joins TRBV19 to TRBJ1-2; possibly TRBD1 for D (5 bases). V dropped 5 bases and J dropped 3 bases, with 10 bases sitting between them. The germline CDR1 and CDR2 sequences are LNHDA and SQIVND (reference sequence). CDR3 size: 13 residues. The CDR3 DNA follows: TGTGCCAGTAGTTCCGACAGTCACTATGGCTACACCTTC. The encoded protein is CASSSDSHYGYTF.

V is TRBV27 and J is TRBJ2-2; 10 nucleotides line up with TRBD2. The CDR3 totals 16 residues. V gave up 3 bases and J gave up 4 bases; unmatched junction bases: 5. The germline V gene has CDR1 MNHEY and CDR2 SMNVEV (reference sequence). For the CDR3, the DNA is TGTGCCAGCAGTTTTCTAGCGGGGGTAGGCACCGGGGAGCTGTTTTTT. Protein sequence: CASSFLAGVGTGELFF.

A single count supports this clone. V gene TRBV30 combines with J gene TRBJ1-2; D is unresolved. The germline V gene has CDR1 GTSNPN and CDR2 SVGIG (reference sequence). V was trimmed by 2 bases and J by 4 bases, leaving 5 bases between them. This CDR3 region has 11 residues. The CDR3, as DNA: TGTGCCTGGAGTCCTGTCTATGGCTACACCTTC. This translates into CAWSPVYGYTF.

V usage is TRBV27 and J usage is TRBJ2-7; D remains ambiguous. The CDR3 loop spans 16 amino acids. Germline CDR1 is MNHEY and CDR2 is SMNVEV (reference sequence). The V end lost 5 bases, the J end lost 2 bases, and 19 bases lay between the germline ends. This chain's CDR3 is CASSPSTGGYTYEQYF. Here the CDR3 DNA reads TGTGCCAGCAGTCCCTCAACCGGCGGCTACACCTACGAGCAGTACTTC.

DNA of the CDR3: TGTGCCAGCATGTTGGGCGGGGGGTCCCAAGAGACCCAGTACTTC. As protein: CASMLGGGSQETQYF. The chain has TRBV2 and TRBJ2-5; 8 bases line up with TRBD2. The CDR3 extends over 15 amino acids. V dropped 7 bases and J dropped 1; count of bases not matched to a gene: 8. Germline V CDR1 and CDR2: SNHLY, FYNNEI.

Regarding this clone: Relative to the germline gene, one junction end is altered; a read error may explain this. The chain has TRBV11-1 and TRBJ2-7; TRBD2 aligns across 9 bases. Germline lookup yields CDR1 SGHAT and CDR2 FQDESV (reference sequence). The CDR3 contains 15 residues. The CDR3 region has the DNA TGTGCCAGCAGTTTAGCGGGGGAGGTCTTCTACGAGCAGTACTTC. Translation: CASSLAGEVFYEQYF.

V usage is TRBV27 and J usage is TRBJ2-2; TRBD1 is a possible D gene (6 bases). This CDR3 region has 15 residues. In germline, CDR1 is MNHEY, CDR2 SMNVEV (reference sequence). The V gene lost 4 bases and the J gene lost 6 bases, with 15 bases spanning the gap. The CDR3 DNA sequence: TGTGCCAGCAGTTCCCTCAGGGGAAAGCCCGGGGAGCTGTTTTTT. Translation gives CASSSLRGKPGELFF.

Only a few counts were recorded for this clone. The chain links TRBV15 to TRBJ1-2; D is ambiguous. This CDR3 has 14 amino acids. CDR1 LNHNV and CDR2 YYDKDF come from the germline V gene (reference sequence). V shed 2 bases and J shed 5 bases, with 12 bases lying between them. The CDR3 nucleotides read TGTGCCACCAGCAGACCACTAGAGGGATATGGCTACACCTTC. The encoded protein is CATSRPLEGYGYTF.